The 30 T cell receptor beta chains given below trace back to one sample, sequenced in a study of OX40 agonist ivuxolimab in advanced cancers. Using immunoSEQ multiplex PCR, the repertoire was profiled, and TCRdb retains in-frame clones only, with some absent. The sample gives approximately 100,000 clones, approximately 90% of which show up once; approximately 0.52% is in the top ten. The material sequenced was CD4+ or CD8+ T cells sorted from blood, taken in a trial of the OX40 agonist ivuxolimab. The receptors stem from an adult with an advanced solid tumor such as melanoma, head and neck, liver or kidney cancer.

This sequence joins TRBV6-5 and TRBJ2-7; D is perhaps TRBD1 (6 bases). The ends were cut back, 6 bases at V and 5 bases at J, with 14 bases in the middle. The V gene's germline CDR1 is MNHEY and CDR2 SVGAGI. The CDR3 extends over 13 amino acids. The CDR3 nucleotides are TGTGCCAGCAGACGACAGGCCACCGACGAGCAGTACTTC. As protein: CASRRQATDEQYF.

The chain carries TRBV27 and TRBJ1-2, with unresolved D. V shed 6 bases and J shed 8 bases, with 16 bases lying between them. The germline V gene encodes CDR1 MNHEY and CDR2 SMNVEV (reference sequence). The CDR3 has 13 residues. CDR3 in amino acids: CASRPPGLGGYTF. The CDR3 DNA is TGTGCCAGCAGACCACCGGGTCTGGGCGGCTACACCTTC.

This rearrangement joins TRBV25-1 to TRBJ2-5, with D perhaps TRBD2 (6 bases). This CDR3 is 14 amino acids long. Germline CDR1 is MGHDK and CDR2 is SYGVNS. The V end was cut by 3 bases, the J end by 5 bases, with 13 bases between. Here the CDR3 reads CASSDLGGGETQYF. In nucleotides, the CDR3 is TGTGCCAGCAGTGACCTTGGGGGAGGCGAGACCCAGTACTTC.

The chain combines TRBV10-2 with TRBJ1-3; D not certain. The V gene's germline CDR1 is WSHSY and CDR2 SAAADI. V lost 5 bases and J lost 4, with 6 bases in between. The CDR3 is made up of 12 amino acids. The CDR3 is CASSNQGNTIYF. The CDR3 region has the DNA TGCGCCAGCAGTAACCAGGGAAACACCATATATTTT.

The V and J genes are TRBV7-2 and TRBJ1-1, with 9 bases lining up with TRBD1. V was clipped by 5 bases and J by 3 bases; unmatched bases: 7. The germline V gene has CDR1 SGHTA and CDR2 FQGNSA. The CDR3 runs to 15 residues. This CDR3 reads CASSPQGALYTEAFF. In DNA, the CDR3 is TGTGCCAGCAGCCCACAGGGGGCGTTGTACACTGAAGCTTTCTTT.

The CDR3 loop reads CSALKGGTQYF. DNA of the CDR3: TGCAGTGCCCTGAAAGGGGGCACGCAGTATTTT. V usage is TRBV20-1 and J usage is TRBJ2-3; the match to TRBD1 covers 7 bases. The CDR3 spans 11 residues. Germline V gene lookup returns CDR1 DFQATT and CDR2 SNEGSKA (reference sequence). V shed 6 bases, J shed 9 bases, and the junction held 6 bases outside the gene matches.

The V call is TRBV10-1, the J call TRBJ2-5; the D gene is possibly TRBD2 (7 bases). The germline V and J ends were trimmed by 3 bases and 4 bases, with 9 bases remaining between them. From germline, CDR1 is WNHNN and CDR2 SYGVQD (reference sequence). The CDR3 covers 13 residues. The CDR3, as DNA: TGCGCCAGCAGTGAAGGGGGGGTAGAGACCCAGTACTTC. Translated: CASSEGGVETQYF.

The chain carries TRBV6-5 and TRBJ1-2; D gene ambiguous. Germline V gives CDR1 MNHEY, CDR2 SVGAGI. V was cut by 2 bases and J by 8 bases, with 18 bases left in between. The CDR3 has 15 residues. The CDR3 region is CASSYALDVAKGYTF. In DNA, the CDR3 is TGTGCCAGCAGTTACGCCCTGGACGTAGCGAAAGGCTACACCTTC.

This chain joins TRBV19 and TRBJ2-2; D not resolved. Germline V CDR1 and CDR2: LNHDA, SQIVND (reference sequence). The CDR3 has 13 amino acids. Trimming pared 5 bases from V and 4 bases from J, leaving 8 bases between. The CDR3 DNA sequence: TGTGCCAGTAGTCAAGACCTCACCGGGGAGCTGTTTTTT. Encoded protein: CASSQDLTGELFF. Full variable domain (remainder filled in from reference TRBV19 and TRBJ2-2): DGGITQSPKYLFRKEGQNVTLSCEQNLNHDAMYWYRQDPGQGLRLIYYSQIVNDFQKGDIAEGYSVSREKKESFPLTVTSAQKNPTAFYLCASSQDLTGELFFGEGSRLTVL.

V is TRBV19 and J is TRBJ1-2; D might be TRBD1 (5 bases). Trimming cost V 3 bases and J 7 bases, with 12 bases left between them. Germline V gives CDR1 LNHDA, CDR2 SQIVND (reference sequence). The CDR3 contains 13 residues. The CDR3 DNA follows: TGTGCCAGTAGTATCGGTCAGGGACGTGGCTACACCTTC. It translates to CASSIGQGRGYTF.

The chain couples TRBV10-3 to TRBJ2-5, with D perhaps assigned TRBD1 or TRBD2 (5 bases each). In germline, CDR1 is ENHRY, CDR2 SYGVKD. Trimming shortened V by 4 bases and J by 0 bases, and 9 bases separated the two germline ends. CDR3 length: 14 residues. This CDR3 is CAISGGTYQETQYF. The CDR3 DNA sequence: TGTGCCATCAGTGGGGGGACCTACCAAGAGACCCAGTACTTC.

The rearrangement joins TRBV27 to TRBJ2-1; D might be TRBD2 (5 bases). Germline V gene sequence: CDR1 MNHEY, CDR2 SMNVEV (reference sequence). This CDR3 contains 12 residues. The ends were cut back, 2 bases at V and 10 bases at J, with 9 bases in the middle. The CDR3 DNA sequence: TGTGCCAGCAGTTTAGAGGGTTTAGAGCAGTTCTTC. This sequence encodes CASSLEGLEQFF.

The chain couples TRBV18 to TRBJ1-3, with D possibly matching TRBD1 (5 bases). Trimming took 3 bases from V and 4 from J, leaving 13 bases between them. Germline V gene data show CDR1 as KGHSH and CDR2 as LQKENI. This CDR3 spans 15 amino acids. The DNA of the CDR3 is TGTGCCAGCTCACCCTATGGGGGAACCGGAAACACCATATATTTT. It specifies CASSPYGGTGNTIYF.

The V gene is TRBV18, the J gene TRBJ1-6; D unresolved. V shed 4 bases and J shed 8 bases, with 12 bases lying between them. The CDR3 contains 14 residues. Germline CDR1 KGHSH, CDR2 LQKENI. The CDR3 here is CASSQGGKDSPLHF. CDR3 bases: TGTGCCAGCTCACAGGGAGGAAAAGATTCACCCCTCCACTTT.

The V call is TRBV20-1, the J call TRBJ1-1; D remains ambiguous. CDR3 length: 11 residues. Germline V gene data show CDR1 as DFQATT and CDR2 as SNEGSKA (reference sequence). Trimming took 6 bases from V and 8 from J, leaving 13 bases between them. The CDR3 region has the DNA TGCAGTGCCATGTGGAGTTGGGAAGCTTTCTTT. This encodes CSAMWSWEAFF.

The gene calls are TRBV18 and TRBJ1-2, with D possibly being TRBD1 (5 bases). The CDR3 extends over 11 amino acids. Trimming shortened V by 2 bases and J by 12 bases, and 10 bases separated the two germline ends. Germline V CDR1 and CDR2: KGHSH, LQKENI. CDR3 sequence reads: CASSPGQGHTF. Written as DNA, the CDR3 is TGTGCCAGCTCACCAGGGCAGGGCCACACCTTC. Using reference TRBV18 and TRBJ1-2 for the parts outside the CDR3, the full variable domain is NAGVMQNPRHLVRRRGQEARLRCSPMKGHSHVYWYRQLPEEGLKFMVYLQKENIIDESGMPKERFSAEFPKEGPSILRIQQVVRGDSAAYFCASSPGQGHTFGSGTRLTVV.

V is TRBV30 and J is TRBJ2-7; the match to TRBD2 covers 8 bases. The CDR3 has 14 residues. The germline V gene has CDR1 GTSNPN and CDR2 SVGIG (reference sequence). After removal of 0 bases from V and 2 bases from J, the junction contained 3 bases not matched to a gene. The CDR3 DNA is TGTGCCTGGAGTGTGGCTAGCGGGCCCTACGAGCAGTACTTC. Amino acid sequence: CAWSVASGPYEQYF.

The chain recombines TRBV30 with TRBJ2-1; D perhaps matches TRBD1 (5 bases). V dropped 0 bases and J dropped 8 bases, with 11 bases sitting between them. The V gene's germline CDR1 is GTSNPN and CDR2 SVGIG (reference sequence). This CDR3 region has 13 residues. CDR3 in DNA: TGTGCCTGGAGTGTGGGTCAGGGCGATGAGCAGTTCTTC. Its protein is CAWSVGQGDEQFF.

J is TRBJ2-5 and V is TRBV10-3; TRBD1 agrees at 7 bases. V shed 5 bases and J 1 base; nucleotides not matched to a gene: 4. CDR3 length: 14 residues. Per the germline V gene, CDR1 is ENHRY and CDR2 is SYGVKD. The CDR3, as DNA: TGTGCCATCAGTCGTGACAGGGCCCAAGAGACCCAGTACTTC. This encodes CAISRDRAQETQYF.

The DNA for the CDR3 is TGTGCCTGGAGTGTAATAAACACCGGGGAGCTGTTTTTT. Translated: CAWSVINTGELFF. This chain links TRBV30 with TRBJ2-2; D is undetermined. V was pared by 0 bases and J by 2 bases, with 4 bases between. CDR1 is GTSNPN, CDR2 SVGIG, per germline (reference sequence). The CDR3 spans 13 residues.

This sequence joins TRBV19 and TRBJ1-5; 9 nucleotides align to TRBD1. The germline CDR1 and CDR2 sequences are LNHDA and SQIVND (reference sequence). After removal of 6 bases from V and 0 bases from J, the junction contained 15 bases not matched to a gene. CDR3 length equals 19 residues. The CDR3 coding sequence is TGTGCCAGTAGCCCTTCCGGGACAGGGAGGGGGTATAGCAATCAGCCCCAGCATTTT. Protein sequence: CASSPSGTGRGYSNQPQHF.

V gene TRBV7-2 combines with J gene TRBJ2-7; D may be TRBD2 (6 bases). The germline V gene has CDR1 SGHTA and CDR2 FQGNSA. CDR3 length equals 14 residues. V gave up 1 base and J gave up 9 bases, with 16 bases separating them. CDR3 DNA: TGTGCCAGCAGCTTAGACAGGCCCTCGGGGGTGCAGTACTTC. This codes for CASSLDRPSGVQYF.

The chain links TRBV6-5 to TRBJ1-3; possibly TRBD1 for D (6 bases). There are 10 residues in the CDR3. The ends were cut back, 10 bases at V and 10 bases at J, with 11 bases in the middle. The germline V gene encodes CDR1 MNHEY and CDR2 SVGAGI. The CDR3 region is CATRQETIYF. CDR3 nucleotides: TGTGCCACCCGACAGGAAACCATATATTTT.

This clone was seen a handful of times. The chain uses TRBV2 and TRBJ1-6, with TRBD1 as a possible D gene (5 bases). CDR3 size: 14 residues. V was pared by 4 bases and J by 7 bases, with 11 bases between. Germline V gives CDR1 SNHLY, CDR2 FYNNEI. CDR3 loop: CASSVQALNSPLHF. The CDR3 DNA is TGTGCCAGCAGTGTACAGGCCCTGAATTCACCCCTCCACTTT.

The chain recombines TRBV5-6 with TRBJ1-2; D possibly corresponds to TRBD1 (6 bases). Trimming left V 0 bases short and J 7 bases short, with 13 bases between. The V gene's germline CDR1 is SGHDT and CDR2 YYEEEE. CDR3 length: 14 amino acids. CDR3 protein: CASSLADGGRGYTF. As DNA, the CDR3 is TGTGCCAGCAGCTTGGCCGATGGGGGCCGTGGCTACACCTTC.

The J gene is TRBJ1-2, the V gene TRBV9; TRBD1 matches at 7 bases. Looked up from germline, CDR1 is SGDLS and CDR2 is YYNGEE. With 5 bases clipped from V and 6 bases from J, the junction kept 13 bases outside the gene matches. This CDR3 spans 15 amino acids. The CDR3 bases are TGTGCCAGCAGTTCCCTTGGGACAGTGAACCATGGCTACACCTTC. This sequence encodes CASSSLGTVNHGYTF. Full variable domain (rest looked up from reference TRBV9 and TRBJ1-2): DSGVTQTPKHLITATGQRVTLRCSPRSGDLSVYWYQQSLDQGLQFLIQYYNGEERAKGNILERFSAQQFPDLHSELNLSSLELGDSALYFCASSSLGTVNHGYTFGSGTRLTVV.

The chain employs TRBV19 and TRBJ2-3, with 9 bases lining up with TRBD1. The CDR3 loop spans 16 amino acids. The V gene's germline CDR1 is LNHDA and CDR2 SQIVND (reference sequence). V shed 2 bases and J 1 base; nucleotides not matched to a gene: 4. Written as DNA, the CDR3 is TGTGCCAGTAGTATACCCCGGACAGGGGGCACAGATACGCAGTATTTT. As protein: CASSIPRTGGTDTQYF.

The V gene is TRBV29-1, the J gene TRBJ1-2; TRBD1 is a possible D gene (5 bases). This CDR3 comprises 13 residues. Germline assignment: CDR1 SQVTM and CDR2 ANQGSEA. Trimming left V 6 bases short and J 4 bases short, with 15 bases between. As DNA, the CDR3 is TGCAGCGTAGAGACAGTTACCTTCTATGGCTACACCTTC. This codes for CSVETVTFYGYTF.

The rearrangement links TRBV4-3 to TRBJ1-5, with D tentatively TRBD1 (5 bases). The V and J ends lost 1 base and 2 bases respectively, with 12 bases between them. The CDR3 length is 16 residues. Germline values: CDR1 LGHNA, CDR2 YSLEER. The CDR3 DNA follows: TGCGCCAGCAGCCAAGCTGGGGGTCTCGGCAATCAGCCCCAGCATTTT. It encodes CASSQAGGLGNQPQHF.

The V call is TRBV4-3, the J call TRBJ1-1; D is perhaps TRBD1 (5 bases). Germline lookup yields CDR1 LGHNA and CDR2 YSLEER. The CDR3 loop spans 16 amino acids. V gave up 0 bases and J gave up 4 bases, with 15 bases separating them. This chain's CDR3 is CASSQERPGSGTEAFF. CDR3 coding DNA: TGCGCCAGCAGCCAAGAGAGGCCAGGGTCGGGCACTGAAGCTTTCTTT.